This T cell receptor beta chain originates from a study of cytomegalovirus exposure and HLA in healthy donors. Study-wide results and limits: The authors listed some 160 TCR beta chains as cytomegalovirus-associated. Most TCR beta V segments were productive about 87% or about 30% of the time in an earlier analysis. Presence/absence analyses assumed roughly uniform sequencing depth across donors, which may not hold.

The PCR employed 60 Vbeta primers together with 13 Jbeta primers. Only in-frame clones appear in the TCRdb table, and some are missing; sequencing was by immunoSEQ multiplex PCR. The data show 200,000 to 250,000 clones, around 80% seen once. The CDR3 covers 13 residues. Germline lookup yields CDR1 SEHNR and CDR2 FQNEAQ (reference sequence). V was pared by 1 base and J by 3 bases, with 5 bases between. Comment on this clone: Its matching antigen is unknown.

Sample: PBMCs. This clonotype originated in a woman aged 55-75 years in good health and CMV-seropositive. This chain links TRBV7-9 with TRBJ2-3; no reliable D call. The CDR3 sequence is CASSLGATDTQYF. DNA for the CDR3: TGTGCCAGCAGCTTAGGCGCGACAGATACGCAGTATTTT.